The next 26 T cell receptor beta chains were all read from a single sample in a study of CD8+ T cells in alopecia areata. TCR sequencing used cDNA made by reverse transcription of extracted RNA. Assay used: immunoSEQ multiplex PCR; TCRdb lists only in-frame clones, some missing. Of 90,000 to 100,000 clones listed, 35% to 50% are singletons. Sequencing was carried out using CD4+ T cells sorted from blood. The source is a human donor with alopecia areata.

The chain links TRBV29-1 to TRBJ2-3; 8 bases align to TRBD1. The V segment lost 3 bases and the J segment 1 base; nucleotides outside the gene matches: 0. The CDR3 is 13 residues long. Germline-derived CDR1 and CDR2 are SQVTM and ANQGSEA. The CDR3 reads CSVEGQGTDTQYF. The CDR3 nucleotides are TGCAGCGTTGAGGGACAGGGCACAGATACGCAGTATTTT.

This chain uses TRBV6-5 with TRBJ1-2; D call uncertain. Looked up from germline, CDR1 is MNHEY and CDR2 is SVGAGI. V gave up 5 bases and J gave up 2 bases, with 12 bases separating them. The CDR3 runs to 14 residues. CDR3 amino acids: CASSKTASNYGYTF. The CDR3 coding sequence is TGTGCCAGCAGTAAGACCGCCTCCAACTATGGCTACACCTTC.

Only a few counts were recorded for this clone. The gene calls are TRBV29-1 and TRBJ2-4; D unresolved. V was pared by 5 bases and J by 0 bases, with 8 bases between. The germline gives CDR1 SQVTM, CDR2 ANQGSEA. The CDR3 runs 13 residues. Here the CDR3 DNA reads TGCAGCGTTCGTCTGGAAGCCAAAAACATTCAGTACTTC. It specifies CSVRLEAKNIQYF.

This clone was picked up a small number of times. The chain combines TRBV28 with TRBJ2-3; D not certain. The CDR3 contains 12 residues. Trimming cost V 6 bases and J 2 bases, with 6 bases left between them. Germline CDR1 and CDR2: MDHEN and SYDVKM. The DNA of the CDR3 is TGTGCCAGCAGCGCCCCCACAGATACGCAGTATTTT. Translating it yields CASSAPTDTQYF. The variable domain in full, completed from reference TRBV28 and TRBJ2-3, reads DVKVTQSSRYLVKRTGEKVFLECVQDMDHENMFWYRQDPGLGLRLIYFSYDVKMKEKGDIPEGYSVSREKKERFSLILESASTNQTSMYLCASSAPTDTQYFGPGTRLTVL.

This sequence joins TRBV27 and TRBJ1-4; D is ambiguous. The CDR3 runs 14 residues. In germline, CDR1 is MNHEY, CDR2 SMNVEV (reference sequence). Trimming stripped 6 bases from V and 2 bases from J, with 10 bases between. This chain's CDR3 is CASRAVSTNEKLFF. The CDR3 nucleotides are TGTGCCAGCAGGGCAGTATCCACTAATGAAAAACTGTTTTTT.

A few counts support this clone. This sequence joins TRBV29-1 and TRBJ1-2; weak D call: TRBD1 (5 bases). There are 14 residues in the CDR3. CDR1 and CDR2 (germline): SQVTM, ANQGSEA. V was clipped by 7 bases and J by 2 bases, with 17 bases between them. CDR3 residues: CSAEGPQGNYGYTF. DNA for the CDR3: TGCAGCGCCGAAGGTCCCCAGGGAAACTATGGCTACACCTTC.

V is TRBV29-1 and J is TRBJ2-5; unclear D gene. The V gene lost 4 bases and the J gene lost 5 bases, with 17 bases spanning the gap. CDR1 is SQVTM and CDR2 is ANQGSEA in the germline V gene. The CDR3 runs to 14 residues. CDR3 nucleotides: TGCAGCGTTGGGCGGTTGGGTGTAGGGGAGACCCAGTACTTC. Its protein product is CSVGRLGVGETQYF.

V is TRBV20-1 and J is TRBJ2-5; possible D gene TRBD2, 6 bases. Germline V lookup: CDR1 DFQATT, CDR2 SNEGSKA (reference sequence). The CDR3 has 11 residues. The CDR3 region has the DNA TGCAGGATAGCGGACCAAGAGACCCAGTACTTC. Its protein is CRIADQETQYF.

This chain links TRBV5-6 with TRBJ2-3, with 7 bases matching TRBD1. In germline, CDR1 is SGHDT, CDR2 YYEEEE. The V and J ends lost 4 bases and 0 bases, in that order; junction bases with no gene match: 8. CDR3 length: 16 residues. The CDR3 sequence: CASSDPRGPSTDTQYF. CDR3 DNA sequence: TGTGCCAGCAGCGACCCGAGGGGGCCTAGCACAGATACGCAGTATTTT.

V gene TRBV18 combines with J gene TRBJ1-1, with D possibly matching TRBD1 (5 bases). V gave up 3 bases and J gave up 6 bases, with 20 bases separating them. This CDR3 spans 16 amino acids. The germline V gene has CDR1 KGHSH and CDR2 LQKENI. The chain's CDR3 is CASSPRGGAGKSEAFF. The DNA for the CDR3 is TGTGCCAGCTCACCCCGGGGAGGCGCAGGGAAATCTGAAGCTTTCTTT.

This chain uses TRBV29-1 with TRBJ2-7, with D hard to call. This CDR3 contains 14 residues. Germline values: CDR1 SQVTM, CDR2 ANQGSEA. Trimming cost V 6 bases and J 2 bases, with 17 bases left between them. DNA for the CDR3: TGCAGCGTGTCATTGCAGGCAACCGCCTACGAGCAGTACTTC. Residues: CSVSLQATAYEQYF.

V is TRBV14 and J is TRBJ2-1; the match to TRBD2 covers 7 bases. CDR1 is SGHDN and CDR2 is FVKESK in the germline V gene. The CDR3 runs to 15 residues. The ends lost 4 bases at V and 4 bases at J; junction bases unmatched: 7. DNA for the CDR3: TGTGCCAGCAGCCCGGACCTAGCGGAATACAATGAGCAGTTCTTC. Its protein product is CASSPDLAEYNEQFF.

The genes are TRBV29-1 and TRBJ2-1, with D uncertain. Trimming shortened V by 0 bases and J by 5 bases, and 8 bases separated the two germline ends. The CDR3 is 13 residues long. Germline CDR1 SQVTM, CDR2 ANQGSEA. CDR3: CSVEDDQHNEQFF. The CDR3 DNA sequence: TGCAGCGTTGAAGATGATCAACACAATGAGCAGTTCTTC.

This clone occurred a few times. The chain combines TRBV7-6 with TRBJ2-5; the D gene is possibly TRBD2 (5 bases). CDR1 and CDR2 (germline): SGHVS, FNYEAQ. V was clipped by 5 bases and J by 3 bases, with 13 bases between them. This CDR3 has 14 amino acids. CDR3: CASSRRTGKETQYF. The CDR3 coding sequence is TGTGCCAGCAGCCGCCGGACGGGGAAAGAGACCCAGTACTTC.

This clone was found a few times. The rearrangement links TRBV18 to TRBJ2-5, with unresolved D. Looked up from germline, CDR1 is KGHSH and CDR2 is LQKENI. The length of the CDR3 is 11 residues. Trimming shortened V by 3 bases and J by 5 bases, and 4 bases separated the two germline ends. The CDR3 DNA reads as TGTGCCAGCTCACCTAAGGAGACCCAGTACTTC. Its translation: CASSPKETQYF. Complete variable domain (other parts from reference TRBV18 and TRBJ2-5): NAGVMQNPRHLVRRRGQEARLRCSPMKGHSHVYWYRQLPEEGLKFMVYLQKENIIDESGMPKERFSAEFPKEGPSILRIQQVVRGDSAAYFCASSPKETQYFGPGTRLLVL.

This clone occurred a few times. The gene calls are TRBV30 and TRBJ1-1, with TRBD1 matching over 7 bases. This CDR3 contains 12 residues. In germline, CDR1 is GTSNPN, CDR2 SVGIG (reference sequence). J lost 2 bases, V lost 4 bases, and 1 base had no gene match. DNA of the CDR3: TGTGCCTGGAACAGGGGAAACACTGAAGCTTTCTTT. Its protein product is CAWNRGNTEAFF.

V is TRBV30 and J is TRBJ1-5, with 8 bases fitting TRBD1. Germline V gene sequence: CDR1 GTSNPN, CDR2 SVGIG (reference sequence). Trimming took 1 base from V and 2 from J; bases not matched to a gene: 1. This CDR3 spans 14 amino acids. Written as DNA, the CDR3 is TGTGCCTGGAGTGAGGACAGGGGCAATCAGCCCCAGCATTTT. As protein: CAWSEDRGNQPQHF.

The CDR3 loop reads CASSQGTGASYEQYF. The CDR3 DNA is TGTGCCAGCAGCCAAGGGACAGGGGCGTCCTACGAGCAGTACTTC. The chain joins TRBV4-2 to TRBJ2-7; TRBD1 aligns across 9 bases. Germline CDR1 is LGHNA and CDR2 is YNFKEQ. J gave up 1 base and V 1 base, and 2 bases lay outside the gene matches. This CDR3 has 15 residues.

The chain uses TRBV29-1 and TRBJ2-3; no firm D call. The CDR3 covers 13 residues. The ends were cut back, 6 bases at V and 2 bases at J, with 12 bases in the middle. Germline lookup yields CDR1 SQVTM and CDR2 ANQGSEA. This CDR3 is CSVMVSYTDTQYF. The CDR3 DNA follows: TGCAGCGTGATGGTTTCGTACACAGATACGCAGTATTTT.

This clone was counted a few times. The chain carries TRBV6-6 and TRBJ2-7; TRBD2 aligns across 9 bases. The germline V gene encodes CDR1 MNHNY and CDR2 SVGAGI (reference sequence). The CDR3 has 16 residues. Unmatched junction bases numbered 13, after V lost 4 bases and J lost 6 bases. CDR3 in amino acids: CASSSAGSGRNLEQYF. In DNA, the CDR3 is TGTGCCAGCAGTTCCGCCGGTAGCGGGAGAAACCTCGAGCAGTACTTC.

This clone was seen a handful of times. DNA of the CDR3: TGCAGCGTTGAACGCCTGCTACTTAAAAACATTCAGTACTTC. This gives the protein CSVERLLLKNIQYF. This chain uses TRBV29-1 with TRBJ2-4; D gene uncertain. The CDR3 length is 14 residues. In germline, CDR1 is SQVTM, CDR2 ANQGSEA. With 2 bases removed from V and 4 bases from J, the gap between germline ends came to 12 bases.

This clone has at least ten counts. The gene calls are TRBV11-2 and TRBJ1-6; D not certain. The CDR3 sequence is 14 residues long. V dropped 1 base and J dropped 10 bases, with 11 bases sitting between them. CDR1 and CDR2 (germline): SGHAT, FQNNGV. CDR3 nucleotides: TGTGCCAGCAGCTTAGGGGAGTCCGCATCACCCCTCCACTTT. Residues: CASSLGESASPLHF.

J is TRBJ1-4 and V is TRBV2; no definite D call. The germline gives CDR1 SNHLY, CDR2 FYNNEI. This CDR3 has 14 amino acids. Trimming removed 3 bases at V and 6 bases at J, with 11 bases between. The CDR3 loop is CASSDRIGDEKLFF. The CDR3 bases are TGTGCCAGCAGTGATCGTATTGGGGATGAAAAACTGTTTTTT.

This clone has just a few counts. The chain joins TRBV28 to TRBJ1-1; the D gene is possibly TRBD1 (5 bases). Looked up from germline, CDR1 is MDHEN and CDR2 is SYDVKM. Deletions cut 5 bases from V and 6 bases from J, with 16 bases between. This CDR3 has 14 residues. CDR3 in DNA: TGTGCCAGCAGTGGGGACTTACCTGGGGCTGAAGCTTTCTTT. Translated, it gives CASSGDLPGAEAFF.

The chain is built from TRBV29-1 and TRBJ2-1; D is unresolved. The germline V gene has CDR1 SQVTM and CDR2 ANQGSEA. V was cut by 6 bases and J by 0 bases, with 6 bases left in between. The CDR3 is 12 amino acids. DNA of the CDR3: TGCAGCGTGTCCGTCTCCTACAATGAGCAGTTCTTC. Translating gives CSVSVSYNEQFF.

This clone was counted a single time. The rearrangement uses TRBV11-2 and TRBJ2-1; 11 positions agree with TRBD2. The germline CDR1 and CDR2 sequences are SGHAT and FQNNGV. With V trimmed by 7 bases and J by 9 bases, 8 bases remained unmatched. CDR3 length equals 14 residues. DNA of the CDR3: TGTGCCAGCAACCCGACTAGCGGGATCTCTGAGCAGTTCTTC. Its translation: CASNPTSGISEQFF.